Listed below are T cell receptor beta chains from one sample, sequenced in a study of shared clonotypes between healthy human individuals. Here immunoSEQ multiplex PCR was the method, and the copy in TCRdb shows in-frame clones only, minus some. The sample holds about 490,000 clones, 70% to 85% seen once. Sequenced input: PBMCs. These receptors all come from a woman aged 40-49 years in good health. Some clones in this sample may be carry-over from other donors' samples. Each CDR3 is given with its conserved first and last residue. Fields, in order: J gene, V gene, clone size, D gene, CDR3 DNA, CDR3 protein. The D gene is left open where the match is weak. Clone size is stated in some rows and not others, as once, few, many or a class when expanded.

J gene: TRBJ2-5; V gene: TRBV10-3; clone size: .; D gene: .; CDR3 DNA: TGTGCCATCAGTGCTGATAGGGTATTCGAGACCCAGTACTTC; CDR3 protein: CAISADRVFETQYF
J gene: TRBJ2-7; V gene: TRBV7-2; clone size: .; D gene: TRBD2; CDR3 DNA: TGTGCCAGCAGCTTTTCGGGCCGCGGGAGTTCCTCCTACGAGCAGTACTTC; CDR3 protein: CASSFSGRGSSSYEQYF
J gene: TRBJ2-2; V gene: TRBV5-6; clone size: .; D gene: TRBD1; CDR3 DNA: TGTGCCAGCAGCTGGGACAGGGGGCGTACCGGGGAGCTGTTTTTT; CDR3 protein: CASSWDRGRTGELFF
J gene: TRBJ2-3; V gene: TRBV29-1; clone size: .; D gene: TRBD2; CDR3 DNA: TGCAGCGGGGGACTAAGCACAGATACGCAGTATTTT; CDR3 protein: CSGGLSTDTQYF
J gene: TRBJ1-4; V gene: TRBV4-2; clone size: .; D gene: .; CDR3 DNA: TGTGCCAGCAGCCAAGGGGCAACTAATGAAAAACTGTTTTTT; CDR3 protein: CASSQGATNEKLFF
J gene: TRBJ1-2; V gene: TRBV6-1; clone size: .; D gene: TRBD1; CDR3 DNA: TGTGCCAGCAGCCGGGACAGGGTAGACTTGGAGAATAGCTTC; CDR3 protein: CASSRDRVDLENSF
J gene: TRBJ2-7; V gene: TRBV5-1; clone size: few; D gene: TRBD1; CDR3 DNA: TGCGCCAGCAGCTTGGCACAGGGGAACGAGCAGTACTTC; CDR3 protein: CASSLAQGNEQYF
J gene: TRBJ1-1; V gene: TRBV11-2; clone size: .; D gene: .; CDR3 DNA: TGTGCCAGCAGCTTTCCACGGGTTAACACTGAAGCTTTCTTT; CDR3 protein: CASSFPRVNTEAFF
J gene: TRBJ2-1; V gene: TRBV28; clone size: .; D gene: .; CDR3 DNA: TGTGCCAGCAGTGGGGGACTCGCGGATGAGCAGTTCTTC; CDR3 protein: CASSGGLADEQFF
J gene: TRBJ2-7; V gene: TRBV29-1; clone size: .; D gene: TRBD2; CDR3 DNA: TGCAGCGTTGGATTAGCGGGAGAGAGAAGGCAGTACTTC; CDR3 protein: CSVGLAGERRQYF
J gene: TRBJ2-5; V gene: TRBV10-1; clone size: .; D gene: .; CDR3 DNA: TGCGCCAGCAGTGTCCCGGACAGTCGCCGAGAGACCCAGTACTTC; CDR3 protein: CASSVPDSRRETQYF
J gene: TRBJ2-2; V gene: TRBV6-8; clone size: few; D gene: TRBD1; CDR3 DNA: TGTGCCAGCAGTCCATGGGACAGGGGCGACACCGGGGAGCTGTTTTTT; CDR3 protein: CASSPWDRGDTGELFF
J gene: TRBJ1-1; V gene: TRBV28; clone size: .; D gene: .; CDR3 DNA: TGTGCCAGCAGCCGGGCCTTTCCAACTGAAGCTTTCTTT; CDR3 protein: CASSRAFPTEAFF
J gene: TRBJ2-5; V gene: TRBV29-1; clone size: .; D gene: .; CDR3 DNA: TGCAGCGTTGAAGGAGGGGGAAGCCCGTTCCAAGAGACCCAGTACTTC; CDR3 protein: CSVEGGGSPFQETQYF
J gene: TRBJ2-5; V gene: TRBV7-9; clone size: .; D gene: .; CDR3 DNA: TGTGCCAGCAGCTTAGCGGGGGGCCAAGAGACCCAGTACTTC; CDR3 protein: CASSLAGGQETQYF
J gene: TRBJ2-3; V gene: TRBV4-3; clone size: few; D gene: TRBD2; CDR3 DNA: TGCGCCAGCAGCCAGACCCTAGCGGGGTTCGGGGGCACAGATACGCAGTATTTT; CDR3 protein: CASSQTLAGFGGTDTQYF
J gene: TRBJ2-3; V gene: TRBV7-9; clone size: few; D gene: .; CDR3 DNA: TGTGCCAGCAGCAAACCGGGGTTACGCACAGATACGCAGTATTTT; CDR3 protein: CASSKPGLRTDTQYF
J gene: TRBJ2-2; V gene: TRBV7-3; clone size: once; D gene: TRBD2; CDR3 DNA: TGTGCCAGCAGCCCGCCCGGGACTAGCGTTGCCGGGGAGCTGTTTTTT; CDR3 protein: CASSPPGTSVAGELFF
J gene: TRBJ2-1; V gene: TRBV5-1; clone size: few; D gene: .; CDR3 DNA: TGCGCCAGCAGCTTGGTGACAGATGACAATGAGCAGTTCTTC; CDR3 protein: CASSLVTDDNEQFF
J gene: TRBJ2-5; V gene: TRBV6-1; clone size: few; D gene: TRBD2; CDR3 DNA: TGTGCCAGCAGGGCCGGGACTAGCGAACAGACCCAGTACTTC; CDR3 protein: CASRAGTSEQTQYF
J gene: TRBJ2-3; V gene: TRBV7-9; clone size: .; D gene: TRBD1; CDR3 DNA: TGTGCCAGCAGCTATCGGACAGGGGGCACAGATACGCAGTATTTT; CDR3 protein: CASSYRTGGTDTQYF
J gene: TRBJ2-1; V gene: TRBV7-6; clone size: .; D gene: TRBD2; CDR3 DNA: TGTGCCAGCAGCGCTAGCCGGCGGGAGTTTAGCAATGAGCAGTTCTTC; CDR3 protein: CASSASRREFSNEQFF
J gene: TRBJ1-2; V gene: TRBV28; clone size: .; D gene: .; CDR3 DNA: TGTGCCAGCAGTTTAGACTATGGCTACACCTTC; CDR3 protein: CASSLDYGYTF
J gene: TRBJ1-5; V gene: TRBV2; clone size: .; D gene: .; CDR3 DNA: TGTGCCAGCAGGCTTGAAGTTACTAGCAATCAGCCCCAGCATTTT; CDR3 protein: CASRLEVTSNQPQHF
J gene: TRBJ1-2; V gene: TRBV19; clone size: once; D gene: TRBD1; CDR3 DNA: TGTGCCAGTAGTCCCACAGGGGAAGACTATGGCCACACCTTC; CDR3 protein: CASSPTGEDYGHTF
J gene: TRBJ1-5; V gene: TRBV19; clone size: .; D gene: TRBD1; CDR3 DNA: TGTGCCAGTAGATATACTATTCAGGGGGCCAATCAGCCCCAGCATTTT; CDR3 protein: CASRYTIQGANQPQHF
J gene: TRBJ2-7; V gene: TRBV7-3; clone size: .; D gene: .; CDR3 DNA: TGTGCCAGCAGCTTAATACTAGGGGCGGGACCTTACGAGCAGTACTTC; CDR3 protein: CASSLILGAGPYEQYF
J gene: TRBJ2-7; V gene: TRBV7-9; clone size: .; D gene: .; CDR3 DNA: TGTGCCAGCAGCTTAGAAGCCTACGAGCAGTACTTC; CDR3 protein: CASSLEAYEQYF
J gene: TRBJ2-7; V gene: TRBV2; clone size: .; D gene: .; CDR3 DNA: TGTGCCAGCAACGTCGGCAGGGAGGTGGGGGAGCAGTACTTC; CDR3 protein: CASNVGREVGEQYF
J gene: TRBJ1-2; V gene: TRBV28; clone size: .; D gene: .; CDR3 DNA: TGTGCCAGCAACCGACTCACCGCAGGCTACACCTTC; CDR3 protein: CASNRLTAGYTF
J gene: TRBJ2-1; V gene: TRBV19; clone size: .; D gene: .; CDR3 DNA: TGTGCCAGTAAGATAGCGGCCTCCTACAATGAGCAGTTCTTC; CDR3 protein: CASKIAASYNEQFF
J gene: TRBJ2-1; V gene: TRBV4-3; clone size: .; D gene: .; CDR3 DNA: TGCGCCAGCAGCCAGGGCTTGCGACTCCGGGATCCCTACAATGAGCAGTTCTTC; CDR3 protein: CASSQGLRLRDPYNEQFF
J gene: TRBJ2-4; V gene: TRBV11-2; clone size: .; D gene: TRBD2; CDR3 DNA: TGTGCCAGCAGCTTAGCTAGCGGGATGGCCAAAAACATTCAGTACTTC; CDR3 protein: CASSLASGMAKNIQYF
J gene: TRBJ2-7; V gene: TRBV18; clone size: .; D gene: TRBD2; CDR3 DNA: TGTGCCAGCTCACCGTGGACTAGCGGGAGCGTCGGGGGGGAGCAGTACTTC; CDR3 protein: CASSPWTSGSVGGEQYF
J gene: TRBJ1-1; V gene: TRBV7-9; clone size: .; D gene: .; CDR3 DNA: TGTGCCAGCAGCTTAGCGTCGGGGACTGAAGCTTTCTTT; CDR3 protein: CASSLASGTEAFF
J gene: TRBJ2-7; V gene: TRBV5-6; clone size: .; D gene: .; CDR3 DNA: TGTGCCAGCAGTTCCCCAGGGGAAGTATCCTACGAGCAGTACTTC; CDR3 protein: CASSSPGEVSYEQYF
J gene: TRBJ1-2; V gene: TRBV11-2; clone size: few; D gene: .; CDR3 DNA: TGTGCCAGCAGCTTAGCTCCTGACAGGTTCTATGGCTACACCTTC; CDR3 protein: CASSLAPDRFYGYTF
J gene: TRBJ2-6; V gene: TRBV6-4; clone size: .; D gene: .; CDR3 DNA: TGTGCCAGCAGTGACGGGGACTCCCACTCTGGGGCCAACGTCCTGACTTTC; CDR3 protein: CASSDGDSHSGANVLTF
J gene: TRBJ2-2; V gene: TRBV4-2; clone size: .; D gene: TRBD2; CDR3 DNA: TGTGCCAGCAGCCAAGTGGGCGGGAGGGCGGACACCGGGGAGCTGTTTTTT; CDR3 protein: CASSQVGGRADTGELFF
J gene: TRBJ2-5; V gene: TRBV27; clone size: .; D gene: TRBD1; CDR3 DNA: TGTGCCAGCAGTCCCAGGACAGGGGGCATAGAGACCCAGTACTTC; CDR3 protein: CASSPRTGGIETQYF
J gene: TRBJ2-7; V gene: TRBV28; clone size: .; D gene: .; CDR3 DNA: TGTGCCAGCAGCATGGACACCTCCTACGAGCAGTACTTC; CDR3 protein: CASSMDTSYEQYF
J gene: TRBJ2-5; V gene: TRBV14; clone size: .; D gene: .; CDR3 DNA: TGTGCCAGCAGCACTACAGGGTTACAAGAGACCCAGTACTTC; CDR3 protein: CASSTTGLQETQYF
J gene: TRBJ2-1; V gene: TRBV9; clone size: .; D gene: TRBD2; CDR3 DNA: TGTGCCAGCAGCGTAGCGATAGCGGGAGGGCCTCATGAGCAGTTCTTC; CDR3 protein: CASSVAIAGGPHEQFF
J gene: TRBJ1-1; V gene: TRBV7-2; clone size: .; D gene: .; CDR3 DNA: TGTGCCAGCAGCCTGGGACCGGAGAACACTGAAGCTTTCTTT; CDR3 protein: CASSLGPENTEAFF
J gene: TRBJ2-3; V gene: TRBV7-2; clone size: once; D gene: .; CDR3 DNA: TGTGCCAGCAGCTCTTACGCCGATACGCAGTATTTT; CDR3 protein: CASSSYADTQYF
J gene: TRBJ1-3; V gene: TRBV28; clone size: few; D gene: .; CDR3 DNA: TGTGCCAGCAGTCACGGGACACGGTATAGGTCTGGAAACACCATATATTTT; CDR3 protein: CASSHGTRYRSGNTIYF
J gene: TRBJ2-3; V gene: TRBV10-3; clone size: .; D gene: .; CDR3 DNA: TGTGCCATCAGCAAAGGACAGGGAGGGAGCACAGATACGCAGTATTTT; CDR3 protein: CAISKGQGGSTDTQYF
J gene: TRBJ2-3; V gene: TRBV29-1; clone size: .; D gene: .; CDR3 DNA: TGCAGCGTAGCACCCGGTGATACGCAGTATTTT; CDR3 protein: CSVAPGDTQYF
J gene: TRBJ2-7; V gene: TRBV11-2; clone size: many; D gene: TRBD2; CDR3 DNA: TGTGCCAGCAGCTCGCGACTAGCGGGAGTCTCCTACGAGCAGTACTTC; CDR3 protein: CASSSRLAGVSYEQYF
J gene: TRBJ2-7; V gene: TRBV29-1; clone size: .; D gene: TRBD2; CDR3 DNA: TGCAGCGTTGGGCATCTAAAACGGGGACTAGCGGGTTTTAGCTCCTACGAGCAGTACTTC; CDR3 protein: CSVGHLKRGLAGFSSYEQYF
J gene: TRBJ1-1; V gene: TRBV11-3; clone size: .; D gene: .; CDR3 DNA: TGTGCCAGCAGCTTGAACAGGGAACGTACTGAAGCTTTCTTT; CDR3 protein: CASSLNRERTEAFF
J gene: TRBJ1-1; V gene: TRBV10-3; clone size: .; D gene: .; CDR3 DNA: TGTGCCATCAGTGAGTCATGGGGCGTGAACACTGAAGCTTTCTTT; CDR3 protein: CAISESWGVNTEAFF
J gene: TRBJ2-7; V gene: TRBV30; clone size: .; D gene: .; CDR3 DNA: TGTGCCTGGAGTGTTCCGGGACTCAAATACGAGCAGTACTTC; CDR3 protein: CAWSVPGLKYEQYF